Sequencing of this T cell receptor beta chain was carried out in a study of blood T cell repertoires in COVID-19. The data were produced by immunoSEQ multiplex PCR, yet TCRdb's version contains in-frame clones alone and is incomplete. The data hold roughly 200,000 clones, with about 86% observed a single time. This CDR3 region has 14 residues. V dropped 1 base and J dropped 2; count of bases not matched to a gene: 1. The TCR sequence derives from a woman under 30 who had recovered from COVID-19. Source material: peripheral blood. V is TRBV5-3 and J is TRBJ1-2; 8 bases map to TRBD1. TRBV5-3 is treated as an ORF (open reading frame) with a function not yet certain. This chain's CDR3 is CARSLRQGNYGYTF. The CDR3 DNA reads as TGTGCCAGAAGCTTGCGACAGGGGAACTATGGCTACACCTTC.